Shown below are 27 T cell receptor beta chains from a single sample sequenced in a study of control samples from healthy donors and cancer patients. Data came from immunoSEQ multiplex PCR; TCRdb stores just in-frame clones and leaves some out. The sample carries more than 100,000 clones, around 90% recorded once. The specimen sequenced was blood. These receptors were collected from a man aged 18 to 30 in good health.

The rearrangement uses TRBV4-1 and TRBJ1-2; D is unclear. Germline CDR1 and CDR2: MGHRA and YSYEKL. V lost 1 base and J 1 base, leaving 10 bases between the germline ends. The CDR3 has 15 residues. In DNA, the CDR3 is TGCGCCAGCAGCCAAGGAACAACCCTTAACTATGGCTACACCTTC. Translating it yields CASSQGTTLNYGYTF.

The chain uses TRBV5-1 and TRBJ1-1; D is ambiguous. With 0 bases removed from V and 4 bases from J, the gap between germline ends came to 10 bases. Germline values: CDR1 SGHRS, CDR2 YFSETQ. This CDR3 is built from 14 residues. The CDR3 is CASSLALPSTEAFF. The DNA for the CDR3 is TGCGCCAGCAGCTTGGCTCTCCCAAGCACTGAAGCTTTCTTT.

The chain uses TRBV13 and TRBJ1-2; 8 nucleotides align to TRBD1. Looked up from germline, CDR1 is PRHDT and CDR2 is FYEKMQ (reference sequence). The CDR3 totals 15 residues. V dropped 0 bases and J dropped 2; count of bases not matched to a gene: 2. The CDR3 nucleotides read TGTGCCAGCAGCTTAGGCCGGGACAGGAACTATGGCTACACCTTC. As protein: CASSLGRDRNYGYTF.

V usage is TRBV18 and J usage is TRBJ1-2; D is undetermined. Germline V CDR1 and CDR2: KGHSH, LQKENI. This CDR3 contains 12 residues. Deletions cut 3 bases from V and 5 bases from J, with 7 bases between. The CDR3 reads CASSPSGYGYTF. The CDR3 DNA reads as TGTGCCAGCTCACCGTCGGGGTATGGCTACACCTTC.

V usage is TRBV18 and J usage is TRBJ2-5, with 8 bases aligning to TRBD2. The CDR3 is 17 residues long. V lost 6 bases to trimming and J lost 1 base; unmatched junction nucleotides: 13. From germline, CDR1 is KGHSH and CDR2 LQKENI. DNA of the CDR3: TGTGCCAGCTCTCCTCCGCGGAGTAGCGGGGTCCAAGAGACCCAGTACTTC. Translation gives CASSPPRSSGVQETQYF. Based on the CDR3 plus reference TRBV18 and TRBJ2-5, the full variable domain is NAGVMQNPRHLVRRRGQEARLRCSPMKGHSHVYWYRQLPEEGLKFMVYLQKENIIDESGMPKERFSAEFPKEGPSILRIQQVVRGDSAAYFCASSPPRSSGVQETQYFGPGTRLLVL.

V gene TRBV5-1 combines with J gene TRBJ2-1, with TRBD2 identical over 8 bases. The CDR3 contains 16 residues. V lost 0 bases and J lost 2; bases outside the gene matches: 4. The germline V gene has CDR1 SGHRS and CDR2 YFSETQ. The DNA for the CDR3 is TGCGCCAGCAGCTTGGCTGGCGGGGGGACCTACAATGAGCAGTTCTTC. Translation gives CASSLAGGGTYNEQFF.

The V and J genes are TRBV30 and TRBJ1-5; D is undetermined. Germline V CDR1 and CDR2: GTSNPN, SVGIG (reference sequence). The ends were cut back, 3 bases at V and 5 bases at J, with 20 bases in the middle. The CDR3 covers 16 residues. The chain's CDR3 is CAWSTQPNTLYQPQHF. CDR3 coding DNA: TGTGCCTGGAGCACACAGCCGAACACCCTCTATCAGCCCCAGCATTTT.

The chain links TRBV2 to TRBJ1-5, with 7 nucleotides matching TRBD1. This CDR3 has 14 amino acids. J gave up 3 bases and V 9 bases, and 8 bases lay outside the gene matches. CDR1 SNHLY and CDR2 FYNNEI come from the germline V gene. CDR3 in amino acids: CASVQGSVNQPQHF. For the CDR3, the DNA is TGTGCCAGTGTACAGGGGAGCGTCAATCAGCCCCAGCATTTT.

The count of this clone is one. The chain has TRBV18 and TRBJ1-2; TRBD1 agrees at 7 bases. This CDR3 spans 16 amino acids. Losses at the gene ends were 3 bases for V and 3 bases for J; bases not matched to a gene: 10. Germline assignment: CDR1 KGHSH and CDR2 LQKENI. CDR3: CASSPTTWQGDYGYTF. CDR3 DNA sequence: TGTGCCAGCTCACCGACCACCTGGCAGGGGGACTATGGCTACACCTTC. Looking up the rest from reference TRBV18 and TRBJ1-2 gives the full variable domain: NAGVMQNPRHLVRRRGQEARLRCSPMKGHSHVYWYRQLPEEGLKFMVYLQKENIIDESGMPKERFSAEFPKEGPSILRIQQVVRGDSAAYFCASSPTTWQGDYGYTFGSGTRLTVV.

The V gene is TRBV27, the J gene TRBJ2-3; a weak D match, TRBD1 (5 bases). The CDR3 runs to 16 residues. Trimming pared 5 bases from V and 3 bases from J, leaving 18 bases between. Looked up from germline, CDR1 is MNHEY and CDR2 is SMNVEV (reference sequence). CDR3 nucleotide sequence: TGTGCCAGCAGTACCTACAGGTCCGGCCATACAGATACGCAGTATTTT. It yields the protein CASSTYRSGHTDTQYF.

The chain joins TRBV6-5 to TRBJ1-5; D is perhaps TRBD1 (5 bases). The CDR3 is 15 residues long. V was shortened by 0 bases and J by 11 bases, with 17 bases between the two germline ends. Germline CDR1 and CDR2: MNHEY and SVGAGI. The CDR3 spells CASSYSAQARWTQHF. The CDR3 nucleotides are TGTGCCAGCAGTTACTCGGCACAGGCCAGGTGGACCCAGCATTTT.

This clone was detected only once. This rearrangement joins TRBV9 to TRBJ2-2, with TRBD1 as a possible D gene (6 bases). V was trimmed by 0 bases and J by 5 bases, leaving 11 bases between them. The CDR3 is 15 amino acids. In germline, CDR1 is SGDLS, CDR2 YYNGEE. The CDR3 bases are TGTGCCAGCAGCGTAGTGACAGGCTCGACCGGGGAGCTGTTTTTT. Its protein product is CASSVVTGSTGELFF.

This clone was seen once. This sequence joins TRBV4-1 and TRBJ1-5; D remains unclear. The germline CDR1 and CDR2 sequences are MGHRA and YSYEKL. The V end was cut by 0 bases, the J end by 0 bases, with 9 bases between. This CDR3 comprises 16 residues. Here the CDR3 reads CASSQEGRSSNQPQHF. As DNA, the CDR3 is TGCGCCAGCAGCCAAGAAGGACGGTCTAGCAATCAGCCCCAGCATTTT.

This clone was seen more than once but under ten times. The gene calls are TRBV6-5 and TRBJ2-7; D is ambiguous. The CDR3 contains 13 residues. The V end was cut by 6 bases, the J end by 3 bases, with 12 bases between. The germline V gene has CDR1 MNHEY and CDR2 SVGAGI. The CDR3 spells CASSQDLNYEQYF. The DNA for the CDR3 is TGTGCCAGCAGCCAGGACCTAAACTACGAGCAGTACTTC.

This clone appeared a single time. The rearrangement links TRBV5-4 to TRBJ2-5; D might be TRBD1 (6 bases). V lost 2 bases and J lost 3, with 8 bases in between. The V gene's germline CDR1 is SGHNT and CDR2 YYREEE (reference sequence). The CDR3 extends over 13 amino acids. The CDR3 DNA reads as TGTGCCAGCAGCTTCAACAGGGAAGAGACCCAGTACTTC. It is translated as CASSFNREETQYF.

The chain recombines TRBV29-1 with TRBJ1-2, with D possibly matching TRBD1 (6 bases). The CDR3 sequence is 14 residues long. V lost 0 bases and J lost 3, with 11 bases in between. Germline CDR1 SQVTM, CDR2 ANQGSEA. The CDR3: CSVEDGAGDYGYTF. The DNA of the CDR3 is TGCAGCGTTGAAGACGGGGCAGGGGACTATGGCTACACCTTC.

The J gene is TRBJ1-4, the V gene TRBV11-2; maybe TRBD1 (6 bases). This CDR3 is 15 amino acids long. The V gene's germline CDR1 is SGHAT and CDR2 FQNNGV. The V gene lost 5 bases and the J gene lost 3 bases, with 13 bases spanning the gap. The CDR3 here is CASSKTGTSNEKLFF. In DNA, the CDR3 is TGTGCCAGCAGCAAAACAGGGACGTCTAATGAAAAACTGTTTTTT.

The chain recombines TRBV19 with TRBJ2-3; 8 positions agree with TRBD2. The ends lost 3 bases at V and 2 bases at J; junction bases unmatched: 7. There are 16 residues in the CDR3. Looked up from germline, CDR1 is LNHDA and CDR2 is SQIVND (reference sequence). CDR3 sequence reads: CASSIVAGNPTDTQYF. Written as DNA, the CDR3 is TGTGCCAGTAGTATCGTAGCGGGGAACCCCACAGATACGCAGTATTTT.

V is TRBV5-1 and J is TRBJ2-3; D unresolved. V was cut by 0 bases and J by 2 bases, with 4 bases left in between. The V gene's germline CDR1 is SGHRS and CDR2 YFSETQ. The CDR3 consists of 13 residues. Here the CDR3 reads CASSLEYTDTQYF. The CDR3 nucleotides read TGCGCCAGCAGCTTGGAGTACACAGATACGCAGTATTTT.

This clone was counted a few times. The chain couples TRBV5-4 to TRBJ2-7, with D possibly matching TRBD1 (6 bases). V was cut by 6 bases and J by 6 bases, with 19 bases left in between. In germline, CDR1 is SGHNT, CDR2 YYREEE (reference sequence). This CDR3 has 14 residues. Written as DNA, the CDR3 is TGTGCCAGCAACTCGGACAGATCTCCGGGCGAGCAGTACTTC. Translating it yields CASNSDRSPGEQYF.

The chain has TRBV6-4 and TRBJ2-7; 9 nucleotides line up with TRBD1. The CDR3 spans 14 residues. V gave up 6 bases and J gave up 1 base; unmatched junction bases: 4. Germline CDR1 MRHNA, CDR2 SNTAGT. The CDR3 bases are TGTGCCAGCAGCCCGGGACAGGGATCCTACGAGCAGTACTTC. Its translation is CASSPGQGSYEQYF.

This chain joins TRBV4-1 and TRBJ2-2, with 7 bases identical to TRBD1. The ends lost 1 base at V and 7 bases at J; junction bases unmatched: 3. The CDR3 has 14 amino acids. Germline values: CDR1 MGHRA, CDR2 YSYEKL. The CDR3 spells CASSQAGGGGELFF. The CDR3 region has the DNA TGCGCCAGCAGCCAAGCAGGGGGTGGCGGGGAGCTGTTTTTT.

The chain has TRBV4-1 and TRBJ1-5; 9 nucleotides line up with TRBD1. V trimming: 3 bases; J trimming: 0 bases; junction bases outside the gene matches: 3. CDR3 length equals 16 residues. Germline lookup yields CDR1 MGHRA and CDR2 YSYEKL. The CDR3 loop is CASSQGQGPSNQPQHF. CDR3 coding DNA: TGCGCCAGCAGCCAGGGACAGGGCCCTAGCAATCAGCCCCAGCATTTT.

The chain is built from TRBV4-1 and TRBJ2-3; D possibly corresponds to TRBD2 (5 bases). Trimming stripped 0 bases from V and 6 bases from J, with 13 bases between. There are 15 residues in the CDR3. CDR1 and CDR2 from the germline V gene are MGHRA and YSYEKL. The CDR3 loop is CASSQDRAGLDTQYF. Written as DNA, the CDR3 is TGCGCCAGCAGCCAAGATCGGGCGGGTTTGGATACGCAGTATTTT.

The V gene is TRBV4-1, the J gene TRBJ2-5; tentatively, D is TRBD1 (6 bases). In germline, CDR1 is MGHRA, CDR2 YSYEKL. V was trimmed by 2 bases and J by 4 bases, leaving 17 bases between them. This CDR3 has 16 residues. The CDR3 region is CASSQSGRGSRETQYF. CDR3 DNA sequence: TGCGCCAGCAGCCAATCGGGCAGGGGAAGCCGAGAGACCCAGTACTTC.

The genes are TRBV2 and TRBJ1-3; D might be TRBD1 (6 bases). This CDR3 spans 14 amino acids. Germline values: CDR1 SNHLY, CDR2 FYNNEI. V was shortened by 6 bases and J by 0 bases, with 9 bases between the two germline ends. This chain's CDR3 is CASRQGNSGNTIYF. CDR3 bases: TGTGCCAGCAGACAGGGCAACTCTGGAAACACCATATATTTT.

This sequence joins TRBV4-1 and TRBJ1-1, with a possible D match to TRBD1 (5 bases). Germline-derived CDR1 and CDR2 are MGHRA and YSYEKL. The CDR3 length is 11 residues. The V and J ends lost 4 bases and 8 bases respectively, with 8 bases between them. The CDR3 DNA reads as TGCGCCAGCAGCCGGGGGACCGAAGCTTTCTTT. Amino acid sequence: CASSRGTEAFF.